This T cell receptor beta chain was recorded in a study of Graves' ophthalmopathy and Graves' hyperthyroidism. Amplifying from RNA transcripts, the study obtained TCR beta CDR3 regions. An opening RT-PCR round employed HTBI primers and preceded a second-round multiplex PCR. Via MiXCR, TCRdb re-called the multiplex PCR reads, giving one row per CDR3 protein. This table has hundreds of thousands of distinct CDR3 sequences, over 20% appearing once. The CDR3 sequence is 12 residues long. Trimming stripped 6 bases from V and 7 bases from J, with 9 bases between. Per the germline V gene, CDR1 is LNHDA and CDR2 is SQIVND (reference sequence). Study-wide results and caveats: In blood, most expanded thyroid clonotypes above 0.001 frequency were also detected. Discrimination between ophthalmopathy and stable hyperthyroidism by a 13-signature model showed approximately 89% sensitivity and less than 84% specificity.

This clonotype was observed at least ten times. Its antigen is undetermined. No progression to ophthalmopathy over 18 months defined stable hyperthyroidism. Included hyperthyroidism patients were aged 18 to 65 and newly diagnosed (under 2 months' duration). The sequenced material came from peripheral blood. The receptor was isolated from a woman aged 18 to 35 with stable Graves' hyperthyroidism. The rearrangement joins TRBV19 to TRBJ2-2; a possible D gene is TRBD1 (6 bases). The CDR3 loop reads CASRNRDGELFF. The CDR3, as DNA: TGTGCCAGTAGAAACAGGGACGGGGAGCTGTTTTTT.